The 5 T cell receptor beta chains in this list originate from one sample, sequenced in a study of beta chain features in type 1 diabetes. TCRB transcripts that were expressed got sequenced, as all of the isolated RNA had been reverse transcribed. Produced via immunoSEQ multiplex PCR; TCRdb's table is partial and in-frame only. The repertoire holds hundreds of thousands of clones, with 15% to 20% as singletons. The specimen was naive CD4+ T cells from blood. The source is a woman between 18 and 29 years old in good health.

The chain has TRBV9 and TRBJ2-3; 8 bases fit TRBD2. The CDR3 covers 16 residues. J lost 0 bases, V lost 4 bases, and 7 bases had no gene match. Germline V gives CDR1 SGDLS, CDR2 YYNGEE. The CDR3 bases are TGTGCCAGCAGCCGGATAGCGGGGATTAGCACAGATACGCAGTATTTT. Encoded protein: CASSRIAGISTDTQYF.

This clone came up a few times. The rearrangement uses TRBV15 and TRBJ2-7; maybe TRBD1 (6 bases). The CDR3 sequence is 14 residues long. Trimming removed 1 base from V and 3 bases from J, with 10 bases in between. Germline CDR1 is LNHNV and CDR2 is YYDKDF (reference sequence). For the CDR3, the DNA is TGTGCCACCAGCAGAGCCGGGACAAGCTACGAGCAGTACTTC. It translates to CATSRAGTSYEQYF.

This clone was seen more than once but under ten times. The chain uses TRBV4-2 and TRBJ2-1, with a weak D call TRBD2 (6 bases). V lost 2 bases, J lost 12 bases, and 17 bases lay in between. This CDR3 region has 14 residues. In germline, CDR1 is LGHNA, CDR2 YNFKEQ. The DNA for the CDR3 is TGTGCCAGCAGCCAAACACGTCAGGAGGGCCGGCAGTTCTTC. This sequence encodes CASSQTRQEGRQFF.

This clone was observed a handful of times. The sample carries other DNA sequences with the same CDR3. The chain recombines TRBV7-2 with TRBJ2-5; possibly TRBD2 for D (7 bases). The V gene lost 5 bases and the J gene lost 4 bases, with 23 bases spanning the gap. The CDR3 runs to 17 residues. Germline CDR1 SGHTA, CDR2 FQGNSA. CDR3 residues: CASSGRGAGALLETQYF. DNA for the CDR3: TGTGCCAGCAGCGGGCGGGGTGCGGGGGCACTTTTAGAGACCCAGTACTTC.

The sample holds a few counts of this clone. The CDR3 region is CASSLIAGGLFSSYNEQFF. CDR3 nucleotide sequence: TGTGCCAGCAGCCTCATAGCGGGAGGACTATTCAGCTCCTACAATGAGCAGTTCTTC. V and J are TRBV7-9 and TRBJ2-1; 10 nucleotides match TRBD2. The CDR3 has 19 residues. The germline CDR1 and CDR2 sequences are SEHNR and FQNEAQ (reference sequence). V gave up 5 bases and J gave up 0 bases; unmatched junction bases: 13.